This T cell receptor beta chain was captured in a study of blood T cell repertoires in COVID-19. Overall study: The United States, Italy and Spain supplied acute and convalescent COVID-19 samples. In each case, the material was cDNA or gDNA derived from T cells, B-cell-depleted T cells, or PBMCs.

This CDR3 has 15 residues. Germline lookup yields CDR1 LNHDA and CDR2 SQIVND (reference sequence). The ends were cut back, 5 bases at V and 5 bases at J, with 15 bases in the middle. TCRdb keeps only in-frame clones here, not all; method: immunoSEQ multiplex PCR. Among about 160,000 clones listed, around 90% were seen once. This clone was counted once. This TCR came from a woman aged 55-69 years who had recovered from COVID-19. The sequenced material came from peripheral blood. The V gene is TRBV19, the J gene TRBJ1-4, with D uncertain. Written as DNA, the CDR3 is TGTGCCAGTAGTCACCATAGCCCCAACAATGAAAAACTGTTTTTT. Translation gives CASSHHSPNNEKLFF.